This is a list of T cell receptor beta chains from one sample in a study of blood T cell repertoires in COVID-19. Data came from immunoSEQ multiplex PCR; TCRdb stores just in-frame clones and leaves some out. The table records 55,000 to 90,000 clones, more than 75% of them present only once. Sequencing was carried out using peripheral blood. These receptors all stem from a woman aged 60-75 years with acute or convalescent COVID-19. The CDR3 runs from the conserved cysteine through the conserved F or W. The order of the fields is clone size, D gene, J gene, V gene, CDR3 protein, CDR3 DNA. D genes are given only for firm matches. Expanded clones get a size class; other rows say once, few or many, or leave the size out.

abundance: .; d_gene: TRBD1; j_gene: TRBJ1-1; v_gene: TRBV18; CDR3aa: CASSSGQDLEAFF; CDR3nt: TGTGCCAGCTCATCGGGACAGGACCTTGAAGCTTTCTTT
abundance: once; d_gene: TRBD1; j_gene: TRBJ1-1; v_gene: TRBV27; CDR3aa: CASSPRTGAATEAFF; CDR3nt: TGTGCCAGCAGTCCTAGGACAGGGGCGGCCACTGAAGCTTTCTTT
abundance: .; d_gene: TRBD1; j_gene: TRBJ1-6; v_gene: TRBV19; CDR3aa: CASRARGTTEGPLHF; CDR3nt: TGTGCCAGTCGGGCCAGGGGGACAACCGAGGGGCCCCTCCACTTT
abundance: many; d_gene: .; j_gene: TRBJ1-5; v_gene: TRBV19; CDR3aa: CASSIPLYRVRDNQPQHF; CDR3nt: TGTGCCAGTAGTATCCCGCTCTACAGGGTAAGAGACAATCAGCCCCAGCATTTT
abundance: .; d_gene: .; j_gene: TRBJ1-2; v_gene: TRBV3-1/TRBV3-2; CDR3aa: CASSHQGDNYGYTF; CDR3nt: TGTGCCAGCAGCCATCAGGGTGACAACTATGGCTACACCTTC
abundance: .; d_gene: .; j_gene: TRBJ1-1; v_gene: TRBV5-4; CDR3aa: CASSLGVNRANTEAFF; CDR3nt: TGTGCCAGCAGCTTGGGGGTTAACAGGGCGAACACTGAAGCTTTCTTT
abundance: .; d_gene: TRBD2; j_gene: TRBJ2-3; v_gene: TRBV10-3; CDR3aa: CAISDPASGGTDTQYF; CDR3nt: TGTGCCATCAGTGACCCAGCTAGCGGGGGAACAGATACGCAGTATTTT
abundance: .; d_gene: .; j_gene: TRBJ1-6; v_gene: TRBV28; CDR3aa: CASSLNQGGSPLHF; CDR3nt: TGTGCCAGCAGTTTAAACCAGGGCGGCTCACCCCTCCACTTT
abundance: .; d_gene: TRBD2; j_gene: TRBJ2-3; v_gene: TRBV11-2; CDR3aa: CASSQLAGGRTDTQYF; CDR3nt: TGTGCCAGCAGCCAGCTAGCGGGGGGGCGCACAGATACGCAGTATTTT
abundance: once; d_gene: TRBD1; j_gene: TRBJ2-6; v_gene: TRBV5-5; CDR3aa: CASSPDMGQAGANVLTF; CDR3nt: TGTGCCAGCAGCCCCGATATGGGACAGGCTGGGGCCAACGTCCTGACTTTC
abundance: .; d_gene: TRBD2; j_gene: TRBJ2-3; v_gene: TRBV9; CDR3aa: CASSPVIAGSDTQYF; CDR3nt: TGTGCCAGCAGCCCCGTGATAGCGGGTTCAGATACGCAGTATTTT
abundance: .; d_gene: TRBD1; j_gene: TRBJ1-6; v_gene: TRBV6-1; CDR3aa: CASSEWTGANSPLHF; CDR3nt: TGTGCCAGCAGTGAGTGGACAGGGGCGAATTCACCCCTCCACTTT
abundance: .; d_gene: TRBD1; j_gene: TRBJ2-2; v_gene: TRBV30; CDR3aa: CAWSTDRGGTGELFF; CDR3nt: TGTGCCTGGAGTACGGACAGGGGAGGCACCGGGGAGCTGTTTTTT